One T cell receptor beta chain is described in this entry. The source of the sample is a study of preoperative IRX-2 immunotherapy in early breast cancer. As to treatment: preoperative locoregional IRX-2 cytokine immunotherapy. Patients received preoperative, locoregional IRX-2 cytokine immunotherapy in a phase Ib study. The CDR3 loop spans 17 amino acids. Produced via immunoSEQ multiplex PCR; TCRdb's table is partial and in-frame only. The data contain approximately 28,000 clones, around 75% of them singletons. V usage is TRBV1 and J usage is TRBJ2-1; the tabulated D call, TRBD1, remains unverified against the DNA. TRBV1 is listed as a pseudogene. This specimen was lymph node tissue, taken after IRX-2 immunotherapy. This receptor was obtained from a human donor with breast cancer. CDR3 residues: CASSQPYGQGSYNEQFF. The CDR3 DNA reads as TGCGCCAGCAGCCAACCCTACGGACAGGGCTCCTACAATGAGCAGTTCTTC.